This T cell receptor (beta chain) was obtained from a study of identical twins. Study outcomes and limitations: Out-of-frame alpha sequences shared by twins were enriched for low generation probability. With abundant cord blood beta clonotypes, insertions were fewer; memory repertoires showed no such pattern. The authors drew conclusions from cross-sectional statistical analysis rather than following the same donors.

Germline V gene lookup returns CDR1 MGHDK and CDR2 SYGVNS. The CDR3 runs to 15 residues. Deletions cut 5 bases from V and 0 bases from J, with 13 bases between. Comments on this clonotype: Its antigen is unidentified.

A universal primer binding site was introduced by template switching. The final cDNA contained unique molecular identifiers. Each CDR3 protein gets one entry after TCRdb re-called the 5' RACE reads with MiXCR. The sample holds 450,000 or so distinct CDR3 sequences, approximately 15% seen once. These sequences were also reported in another study, on yellow fever vaccine responses in identical twins.

Sequencing used CD4+ T cells sorted from blood. The rearrangement joins TRBV25-1 to TRBJ2-5; a weak D match, TRBD2 (5 bases). This TCR was sampled from a woman between 18 and 30 years old in good health. CDR3 loop: CASSRTDLYQETQYF. The CDR3 DNA reads as TGTGCCAGCAGTCGGACTGACCTGTACCAAGAGACCCAGTACTTC. The full variable domain, in which reference TRBV25-1 and TRBJ2-5 provide the parts outside the CDR3, is EADIYQTPRYLVIGTGKKITLECSQTMGHDKMYWYQQDPGMELHLIHYSYGVNSTEKGDLSSESTVSRIRTEHFPLTLESARPSHTSQYLCASSRTDLYQETQYFGPGTRLLVL.